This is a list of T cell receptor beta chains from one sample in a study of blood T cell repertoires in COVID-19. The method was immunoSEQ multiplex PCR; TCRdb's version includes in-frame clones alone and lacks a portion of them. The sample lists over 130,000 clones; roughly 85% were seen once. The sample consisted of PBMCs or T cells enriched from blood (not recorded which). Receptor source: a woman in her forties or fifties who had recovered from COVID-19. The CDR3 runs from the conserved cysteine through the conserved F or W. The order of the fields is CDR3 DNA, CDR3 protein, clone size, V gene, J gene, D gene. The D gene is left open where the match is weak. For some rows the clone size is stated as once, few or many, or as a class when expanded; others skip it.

TGTGCCAGTAACAGGGGGAGCTCCTATAATTCACCCCTCCACTTT	CASNRGSSYNSPLHF	-	TRBV19	TRBJ1-6	TRBD1
TGTGCCAGCAGTGACCCCGCTCTGGGGAGGGGAGATAATTCACCCCTCCACTTT	CASSDPALGRGDNSPLHF	-	TRBV2	TRBJ1-6	-
TGTGCCAGCAGTTCCGGGACAAACAATGAGCAGTTCTTC	CASSSGTNNEQFF	-	TRBV12-3/TRBV12-4	TRBJ2-1	-
TGTGCCAGTCTGGGGCACTTTAACTACGAGCAGTACTTC	CASLGHFNYEQYF	-	TRBV7-3	TRBJ2-7	-
TGTGCCAGCATTACGAATCGAGAGGGGACAGGCACAGATACGCAGTATTTT	CASITNREGTGTDTQYF	-	TRBV5-6	TRBJ2-3	TRBD1
TGTGCCAGCAGCCTCCCCCGGGGGGGGCTCCGGGTAAACACTGAAGCTTTCTTT	CASSLPRGGLRVNTEAFF	-	TRBV14	TRBJ1-1	-
TGCGCCAGCAGTGAGACAGGGGGCTACGAGCAGTACTTC	CASSETGGYEQYF	-	TRBV10-1	TRBJ2-7	TRBD1
TGTGCCAGCTCACCACCCGGAGGGGAAAAGGGAGCTTTCTTT	CASSPPGGEKGAFF	-	TRBV18	TRBJ1-1	-
TGTGCCAGCAGCTTAGAACTAGCGGGAGGCTTCCTCTCCTACGAGCAGTACTTC	CASSLELAGGFLSYEQYF	-	TRBV11-2	TRBJ2-7	TRBD2
TGTGCCAGCAGTTTCGACAGCAATGAGCAGTTCTTC	CASSFDSNEQFF	-	TRBV28	TRBJ2-1	-
TGTGCCAGCAGCTTAGCCCGGGACAGGGGACCTGAAGCTTTCTTT	CASSLARDRGPEAFF	few	TRBV11-3	TRBJ1-1	TRBD1
TGTGCCAGCAGCTTAGTCGACAGGGGGCTCACTGAAGCTTTCTTT	CASSLVDRGLTEAFF	-	TRBV7-2	TRBJ1-1	TRBD1
TGTGCCAGCAGCCGCAGGGGACAGGGGTCCTACGAGCAGTACTTC	CASSRRGQGSYEQYF	-	TRBV14	TRBJ2-7	TRBD1
TGCAGTGCTACAAAGGGGCACGCTTTCTTT	CSATKGHAFF	few	TRBV20-1	TRBJ1-1	-
TGTGCCAGCAGGACGCAAGGGGCTCGGAATGAGCAGTTCTTC	CASRTQGARNEQFF	-	TRBV2	TRBJ2-1	-
TGCGCCAGCAGCCACACCCCGGGACTAGCCAATGAGCAGTTCTTC	CASSHTPGLANEQFF	few	TRBV4-1	TRBJ2-1	TRBD2
TGTGCCAGCAGTTTAGGACGGACAGGGGAGAGTGAAAAACTGTTTTTT	CASSLGRTGESEKLFF	-	TRBV6-5	TRBJ1-4	TRBD1
TGTGCCAGCAGCTTAGGGGGCACAACAACTGAAGCTTTCTTT	CASSLGGTTTEAFF	-	TRBV28	TRBJ1-1	TRBD1
TGTGCCAGCAGTTTATCGTTCGGGGTCCGGGCTGACTACGAGCAGTACTTC	CASSLSFGVRADYEQYF	-	TRBV27	TRBJ2-7	-
TGTGCCAGCAGCTTAGATCACAGGGTAGCGCATGGCTACACCTTC	CASSLDHRVAHGYTF	-	TRBV7-9	TRBJ1-2	-